The T cell receptor (beta chain) under discussion was sequenced for a study of cytomegalovirus exposure and HLA in healthy donors. Study results and limitations: A likely sequencing artifact accounted for one observed cluster of highly shared sequence variants. Most of the CMV-associated TCR beta chains (in a later analysis) appeared to be HLA-restricted. TCR beta sequences numbering 15,000 to 20,000 were associated with HLA alleles at 0.05 false discovery rate in a later analysis.

The CDR3 sequence is 16 residues long. Per germline, CDR1 MNHEY and CDR2 SMNVEV (reference sequence). The V and J ends lost 3 bases and 10 bases respectively, with 22 bases between them. Those who donated were healthy bone marrow donors. The PCR employed 60 Vbeta primers together with 13 Jbeta primers. The assay was immunoSEQ multiplex PCR, and TCRdb's table has in-frame clones only and misses some. The sample lists approximately 140,000 clones, roughly four fifths occurring once. Worth noting for this clone: The target antigen is unknown.

The chain employs TRBV27 and TRBJ2-1; tentatively, D is TRBD2 (6 bases). The origin of this receptor is a female donor in good health and CMV-seronegative. The sample taken for sequencing was PBMCs. The CDR3 is CASSFQPRAGYPEQFF. The CDR3 DNA sequence: TGTGCCAGCAGTTTCCAACCTAGGGCGGGATACCCAGAGCAGTTCTTC.